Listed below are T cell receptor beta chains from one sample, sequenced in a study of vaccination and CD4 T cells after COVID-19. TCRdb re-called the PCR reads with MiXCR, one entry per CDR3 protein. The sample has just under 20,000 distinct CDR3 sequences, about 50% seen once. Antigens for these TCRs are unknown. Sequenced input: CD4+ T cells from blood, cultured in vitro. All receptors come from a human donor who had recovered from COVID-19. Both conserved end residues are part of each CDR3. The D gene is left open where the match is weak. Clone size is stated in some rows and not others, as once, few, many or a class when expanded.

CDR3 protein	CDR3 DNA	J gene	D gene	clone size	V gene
CASSLWASHEQFF	TGTGCCAGCAGTTTATGGGCTAGTCATGAGCAGTTCTTC	TRBJ2-1	.	.	TRBV28
CAISDRGKANEQFF	TGTGCCATCAGTGACAGGGGGAAAGCCAATGAGCAGTTCTTC	TRBJ2-1	TRBD1	few	TRBV10-3
CASTHVSLGANVLTF	TGTGCCAGCACTCACGTCAGTCTTGGGGCCAACGTCCTGACTTTC	TRBJ2-6	.	.	TRBV12-3/TRBV12-4
CASTRGQVLNQPQHF	TGTGCCAGCACCCGCGGACAGGTTTTGAATCAGCCCCAGCATTTT	TRBJ1-5	TRBD1	once	TRBV6-2/TRBV6-3
CASNHWSQGGEKLFF	TGTGCCAGCAACCACTGGAGCCAGGGGGGTGAAAAACTGTTTTTT	TRBJ1-4	TRBD1	.	TRBV11-3
CRRDGYTF	TGTCGCCGTGATGGCTACACCTTC	TRBJ1-2	.	few	TRBV27
CSATTDRLTDTQYF	TGCAGTGCAACAACCGACAGGCTCACAGATACGCAGTATTTT	TRBJ2-3	.	.	TRBV20-1
CSASVASGANVLTF	TGCAGTGCTAGTGTGGCGTCCGGGGCCAACGTCCTGACTTTC	TRBJ2-6	.	.	TRBV20-1
CSANLQETLAKNIQYF	TGCAGTGCCAATCTGCAGGAGACCTTAGCCAAAAACATTCAGTACTTC	TRBJ2-4	.	.	TRBV20-1
CASSFQTYEQYF	TGTGCCAGCAGTTTTCAAACCTACGAGCAGTACTTC	TRBJ2-7	.	.	TRBV28
CASSSDRDQPQHF	TGTGCCAGCAGTTCTGACAGGGATCAGCCCCAGCATTTT	TRBJ1-5	TRBD1	.	TRBV7-8
CAISEVSGRLEQFF	TGTGCCATCAGTGAGGTTAGCGGGAGGCTGGAGCAGTTCTTC	TRBJ2-1	TRBD2	.	TRBV10-3
CASSQQTGSKNIQYF	TGTGCCAGCAGCCAACAAACAGGGTCCAAAAACATTCAGTACTTC	TRBJ2-4	.	.	TRBV14
CASRDDSNQPQHF	TGTGCCAGTAGGGACGATAGCAATCAGCCCCAGCATTTT	TRBJ1-5	.	few	TRBV19
CSAPRTFGNQPQHF	TGCAGTGCTCCAAGGACATTCGGCAATCAGCCCCAGCATTTT	TRBJ1-5	.	.	TRBV20-1
CASSYLEYEQYF	TGTGCCAGCAGTTACCTGGAATACGAGCAGTACTTC	TRBJ2-7	.	few	TRBV6-5
CASSEGGFSYNEQFF	TGTGCCAGCAGTGAAGGCGGGTTCTCCTACAATGAGCAGTTCTTC	TRBJ2-1	.	.	TRBV6-1
CSADSSGANVLTF	TGCAGTGCGGACAGCTCTGGGGCCAACGTCCTGACTTTC	TRBJ2-6	.	.	TRBV20-1
CASSAILAGGRVTQYF	TGTGCCAGCAGCGCCATACTAGCGGGGGGGCGTGTGACCCAGTACTTC	TRBJ2-5	TRBD2	.	TRBV11-2
CASRSGGGDTQYF	TGCGCCAGCAGGTCGGGCGGCGGAGATACGCAGTATTTT	TRBJ2-3	.	.	TRBV5-1
CATSDPGLPYNEQFF	TGTGCCACCAGTGACCCAGGACTACCCTACAATGAGCAGTTCTTC	TRBJ2-1	.	.	TRBV24-1
CASSFLWPGNTIYF	TGTGCCAGCAGTTTCTTATGGCCTGGAAACACCATATATTTT	TRBJ1-3	.	.	TRBV27
CASSLGGAGGNEQFF	TGTGCCAGCAGCTTAGGGGGAGCGGGAGGGAATGAGCAGTTCTTC	TRBJ2-1	TRBD2	.	TRBV7-2
CASSATWTSGRDTQYF	TGTGCCAGCAGCGCAACTTGGACTAGCGGAAGAGATACGCAGTATTTT	TRBJ2-3	TRBD2	few	TRBV7-2
CASSSRARDKVF	TGTGCCAGCAGTTCACGGGCCCGGGACAAAGTTTTC	TRBJ1-2	.	.	TRBV28
CASRSGGRVEQFF	TGTGCCAGCAGGTCAGGGGGTAGGGTTGAGCAGTTCTTC	TRBJ2-1	TRBD1	.	TRBV6-1
CASSLLGGHTEAFF	TGTGCCAGCAGTTTATTGGGAGGACACACTGAAGCTTTCTTT	TRBJ1-1	.	.	TRBV12-3/TRBV12-4
CASRTTSGGYEQYF	TGTGCCAGCAGGACCACTAGCGGAGGCTACGAGCAGTACTTC	TRBJ2-7	TRBD2	few	TRBV2
CATLIPGRAAGYTF	TGTGCCACCCTCATTCCGGGCAGGGCGGCTGGCTACACCTTC	TRBJ1-2	.	few	TRBV6-1
CASSLIGTGYTF	TGTGCCAGCAGCTTAATAGGGACCGGCTACACCTTC	TRBJ1-2	.	.	TRBV11-3
CASSYSGSGVSPVTDTQYF	TGTGCCAGCAGTTACTCGGGTTCTGGTGTCTCTCCGGTCACAGATACGCAGTATTTT	TRBJ2-3	.	.	TRBV6-5
CASRAGTARGATEAFF	TGCGCCAGCAGGGCCGGGACGGCCCGAGGAGCCACTGAAGCTTTCTTT	TRBJ1-1	.	.	TRBV10-2
CATSWTSGSGETQYF	TGTGCCACCTCTTGGACTAGCGGGAGTGGGGAGACCCAGTACTTC	TRBJ2-5	TRBD2	.	TRBV6-2/TRBV6-3
CSVGQGVTNEKLFF	TGCAGCGTTGGGCAGGGGGTAACTAATGAAAAACTGTTTTTT	TRBJ1-4	TRBD1	.	TRBV29-1
CSALSGRVAETQYF	TGCAGTGCTCTCAGCGGGAGAGTAGCAGAGACCCAGTACTTC	TRBJ2-5	TRBD2	few	TRBV20-1
CASSSMGGQSKYSNQPQHF	TGTGCCAGCAGCTCCATGGGGGGACAGTCGAAATATAGCAATCAGCCCCAGCATTTT	TRBJ1-5	TRBD1	few	TRBV7-2
CSASVHRRNEQFF	TGCAGTGCTAGCGTTCATCGACGCAATGAGCAGTTCTTC	TRBJ2-1	.	once	TRBV20-1
CASSRPSRASGRAISNTGELFF	TGTGCCAGCAGCCGCCCCAGCCGTGCTAGCGGGAGGGCCATCTCCAACACCGGGGAGCTGTTTTTT	TRBJ2-2	.	.	TRBV21-1
CASQAVSGANVLTF	TGTGCCAGCCAGGCGGTGTCTGGGGCCAACGTCCTGACTTTC	TRBJ2-6	.	.	TRBV6-1
CASSPGNPGQQYGYTF	TGTGCCAGCAGCCCCGGGAATCCCGGACAGCAATATGGCTACACCTTC	TRBJ1-2	.	.	TRBV6-1
CSARDSQGDGYTF	TGCAGTGCTAGAGATTCACAGGGAGACGGCTACACCTTC	TRBJ1-2	.	few	TRBV20-1
CASSYRGGNSPLHF	TGTGCCAGCAGTTACAGGGGTGGGAATTCACCCCTCCACTTT	TRBJ1-6	.	.	TRBV6-5
CATSDQTTALNQPQHF	TGTGCCACCAGTGATCAAACGACAGCTCTCAATCAGCCCCAGCATTTT	TRBJ1-5	.	few	TRBV24-1
CASSQVPDTQYF	TGTGCCAGCAGCCAAGTCCCCGATACGCAGTATTTT	TRBJ2-3	.	few	TRBV14
CASSVELAGGPGELFF	TGTGCCAGCAGCGTAGAACTAGCGGGAGGGCCCGGGGAGCTGTTTTTT	TRBJ2-2	TRBD2	.	TRBV9
CASSTPDRGVYGYTF	TGTGCCAGTAGTACCCCGGACAGGGGGGTCTATGGCTACACCTTC	TRBJ1-2	TRBD1	once	TRBV19
CASHGGRGRNYGYTF	TGTGCCAGCCACGGGGGCAGGGGGAGAAACTATGGCTACACCTTC	TRBJ1-2	TRBD1	.	TRBV2
CASSFGTGGRSPEAFF	TGTGCCAGCAGTTTCGGGACAGGGGGCCGGTCCCCTGAAGCTTTCTTT	TRBJ1-1	TRBD1	.	TRBV27
CASSEPGLASNEQFF	TGTGCCAGCAGTGAACCGGGACTAGCGAGCAATGAGCAGTTCTTC	TRBJ2-1	TRBD2	.	TRBV25-1